This is a list of T cell receptor beta chains from one sample in a study of blood T cell repertoires in COVID-19. Profiling relied on immunoSEQ multiplex PCR, and the TCRdb table lists in-frame clones only, not all of them. The sample shows 68,000 or so clones, about 90% of them seen only once. Sample: peripheral blood. These receptor sequences come from a human donor in a cohort sampled during active COVID-19. Each CDR3 is given with its conserved first and last residue. D genes are given only for firm matches. Some rows have no size entry. The others give once, few or many, or a class for an expanded clone.

CDR3nt: TGTGCCAGCTCACCACTGGACAGCCCCAATGAAAAACTGTTTTTT; CDR3aa: CASSPLDSPNEKLFF; j_gene: TRBJ1-4; abundance: NA; v_gene: TRBV18; d_gene: NA
CDR3nt: TGTGCCAGCAGTCGGACTAGCGGGAACACCGGGGAGCTGTTTTTT; CDR3aa: CASSRTSGNTGELFF; j_gene: TRBJ2-2; abundance: NA; v_gene: TRBV6-4; d_gene: TRBD2
CDR3nt: TGTGCAAGTCGCTTAGATAGGGGCACTGAAGCTTTCTTT; CDR3aa: CASRLDRGTEAFF; j_gene: TRBJ1-1; abundance: NA; v_gene: TRBV12-2; d_gene: NA
CDR3nt: TGTGCCAGCAGCCAAGACAGGGACTCCGGACAGCCCCAGCATTTT; CDR3aa: CASSQDRDSGQPQHF; j_gene: TRBJ1-5; abundance: NA; v_gene: TRBV4-2; d_gene: NA
CDR3nt: TGTGCCAGCAGTTACCTTCCGGGACAGCCCTACCAGGAGCAGAATGAAAAACTGTTTTTT; CDR3aa: CASSYLPGQPYQEQNEKLFF; j_gene: TRBJ1-4; abundance: NA; v_gene: TRBV6-2/TRBV6-3; d_gene: TRBD1
CDR3nt: TGTGCCAGCAGTGAAGGGAGCGGGGGCTTCAAGCAGTACTTC; CDR3aa: CASSEGSGGFKQYF; j_gene: TRBJ2-7; abundance: NA; v_gene: TRBV6-1; d_gene: TRBD2
CDR3nt: TGTGCCAGCAGCTTAGAGGAGGGTTTAGTCCCGTTACCCCTCCACTTT; CDR3aa: CASSLEEGLVPLPLHF; j_gene: TRBJ1-6; abundance: NA; v_gene: TRBV11-2; d_gene: NA
CDR3nt: TGTGCCATCACGACAGGGGGCGAGGAACAGCCCCAGCATTTT; CDR3aa: CAITTGGEEQPQHF; j_gene: TRBJ1-5; abundance: NA; v_gene: TRBV6-5; d_gene: TRBD1
CDR3nt: TGTGCCAGCAGTTACGCGGGACCTACCGAAAAACTGTTTTTT; CDR3aa: CASSYAGPTEKLFF; j_gene: TRBJ1-4; abundance: NA; v_gene: TRBV6-5; d_gene: NA
CDR3nt: TGTGCCAGCAGGCGGGACAGCAACTCTGGAAACACCATATATTTT; CDR3aa: CASRRDSNSGNTIYF; j_gene: TRBJ1-3; abundance: NA; v_gene: TRBV6-5; d_gene: TRBD1
CDR3nt: TGTGCCAGTAGACCGAAGGGAGGCCAGCCCCAGCATTTT; CDR3aa: CASRPKGGQPQHF; j_gene: TRBJ1-5; abundance: NA; v_gene: TRBV19; d_gene: NA
CDR3nt: TGTGCCAGCAGCCCCGGGGCGGGGCCCCCCTACGAGCAGTACTTC; CDR3aa: CASSPGAGPPYEQYF; j_gene: TRBJ2-7; abundance: NA; v_gene: TRBV7-3; d_gene: NA
CDR3nt: TGTGCCAGTAGTACTGGACAGGGGAGATACAACTATGGCTACACCTTC; CDR3aa: CASSTGQGRYNYGYTF; j_gene: TRBJ1-2; abundance: NA; v_gene: TRBV19; d_gene: TRBD1
CDR3nt: TGTGCCAGCACCCCCGGGTCGGCAACAGGGGCCAACGTCCTGACTTTC; CDR3aa: CASTPGSATGANVLTF; j_gene: TRBJ2-6; abundance: NA; v_gene: TRBV11-2; d_gene: NA
CDR3nt: TGTGCCAGCAGCCTACTGAGAGGACAGGGCTCGAACGAGCAGTACTTC; CDR3aa: CASSLLRGQGSNEQYF; j_gene: TRBJ2-7; abundance: NA; v_gene: TRBV5-6; d_gene: TRBD1
CDR3nt: TGTGCCAGCAGCCAAGTCCGCAGGGGGCTAGAAGAGACCCAGTACTTC; CDR3aa: CASSQVRRGLEETQYF; j_gene: TRBJ2-5; abundance: NA; v_gene: TRBV14; d_gene: TRBD1
CDR3nt: TGTGCCAGCAGCTTAGCCTGGCTGGGAGGGGGGCCTTACGAGCAGTACTTC; CDR3aa: CASSLAWLGGGPYEQYF; j_gene: TRBJ2-7; abundance: NA; v_gene: TRBV7-2; d_gene: NA
CDR3nt: TGTGCCAGCAGCTTAGACGTTAGCGTACAAGAGACCCAGTACTTC; CDR3aa: CASSLDVSVQETQYF; j_gene: TRBJ2-5; abundance: NA; v_gene: TRBV13; d_gene: NA
CDR3nt: TGTGCCAGCAGCGTCCGAGGTCTATCGACAGATACGCAGTATTTT; CDR3aa: CASSVRGLSTDTQYF; j_gene: TRBJ2-3; abundance: NA; v_gene: TRBV9; d_gene: NA
CDR3nt: TGTGCCAGCAGTCCAAACAAACGGGATGAGCAGTTCTTC; CDR3aa: CASSPNKRDEQFF; j_gene: TRBJ2-1; abundance: NA; v_gene: TRBV28; d_gene: NA
CDR3nt: TGTGCCAGCTCGCCACTGGGAGCGGGAGCTGATGAGCAGTTCTTC; CDR3aa: CASSPLGAGADEQFF; j_gene: TRBJ2-1; abundance: NA; v_gene: TRBV18; d_gene: TRBD2
CDR3nt: TGTGCCAGCAGCCGACACCCGGGAAGCAATCAGCCCCAGCATTTT; CDR3aa: CASSRHPGSNQPQHF; j_gene: TRBJ1-5; abundance: NA; v_gene: TRBV28; d_gene: NA
CDR3nt: TGTGCCAGCAGCTTGACTAGCGGGACTTACTCCTACAATGAGCAGTTCTTC; CDR3aa: CASSLTSGTYSYNEQFF; j_gene: TRBJ2-1; abundance: NA; v_gene: TRBV5-8; d_gene: TRBD2
CDR3nt: TGTGCCAGCAGTGAATCGCCGGACAGGGGTGAAAAACTGTTTTTT; CDR3aa: CASSESPDRGEKLFF; j_gene: TRBJ1-4; abundance: NA; v_gene: TRBV28; d_gene: TRBD1
CDR3nt: TGCAGTGCTAGAGTTCACTCTGAAGCTTTCTTT; CDR3aa: CSARVHSEAFF; j_gene: TRBJ1-1; abundance: once; v_gene: TRBV20-1; d_gene: NA
CDR3nt: TGTGCCAGCAGCTTTAGAGCGACAGGGGACGAGCAGTACTTC; CDR3aa: CASSFRATGDEQYF; j_gene: TRBJ2-7; abundance: NA; v_gene: TRBV5-4; d_gene: TRBD1
CDR3nt: TGTGCCAGCAGTTTCAAGGGCGCCAGGGCTGGAAAACTGTTTTTT; CDR3aa: CASSFKGARAGKLFF; j_gene: TRBJ1-4; abundance: once; v_gene: TRBV28; d_gene: NA
CDR3nt: TGTGCCAGTAGTGGAATCGGGACTAACGGCTACGAGCAGTACTTC; CDR3aa: CASSGIGTNGYEQYF; j_gene: TRBJ2-7; abundance: NA; v_gene: TRBV19; d_gene: TRBD2
CDR3nt: TGTGCCAGCAGTAGGCTGGGGCGGCCCCAGCATTTT; CDR3aa: CASSRLGRPQHF; j_gene: TRBJ1-5; abundance: NA; v_gene: TRBV6-2/TRBV6-3; d_gene: NA
CDR3nt: TGTGCCATCGGACCGGGACAGGGGTACAATGAGCAGTTCTTC; CDR3aa: CAIGPGQGYNEQFF; j_gene: TRBJ2-1; abundance: NA; v_gene: TRBV10-3; d_gene: TRBD1
CDR3nt: TGTGCCAGTAAGGACAGCCCCCGCCGTAATCAGCCCCAGCATTTT; CDR3aa: CASKDSPRRNQPQHF; j_gene: TRBJ1-5; abundance: NA; v_gene: TRBV19; d_gene: NA
CDR3nt: TGTGCCAGCAGCCCGCAAATCAGGGGGCCGTACGAGCAGTACTTC; CDR3aa: CASSPQIRGPYEQYF; j_gene: TRBJ2-7; abundance: NA; v_gene: TRBV16; d_gene: TRBD1
CDR3nt: TGTGCCAGCAGCGTAGGTGGCAGGGCCTCTATGAACACTGAAGCTTTCTTT; CDR3aa: CASSVGGRASMNTEAFF; j_gene: TRBJ1-1; abundance: NA; v_gene: TRBV9; d_gene: NA
CDR3nt: TGTGCCAGCAGTCCGGGACTAGAGTACACCGGGGAGCTGTTTTTT; CDR3aa: CASSPGLEYTGELFF; j_gene: TRBJ2-2; abundance: NA; v_gene: TRBV27; d_gene: TRBD2
CDR3nt: TGCAGTGCCCGGGACACCTATGGCTACACCTTC; CDR3aa: CSARDTYGYTF; j_gene: TRBJ1-2; abundance: NA; v_gene: TRBV20-1; d_gene: NA
CDR3nt: TGTGCCAGTCGTCGGGCTAATCAGGGGGCAGATGGCTACACCTTC; CDR3aa: CASRRANQGADGYTF; j_gene: TRBJ1-2; abundance: once; v_gene: TRBV19; d_gene: TRBD1
CDR3nt: TGTGCCAGCAGCTTAAACCCGGGGGGCCCCCAGCAGTTCTTC; CDR3aa: CASSLNPGGPQQFF; j_gene: TRBJ2-1; abundance: NA; v_gene: TRBV11-2; d_gene: NA
CDR3nt: TGTGCCAGCAGCTTAGGAGGCTTCACTGAAGCTTTCTTT; CDR3aa: CASSLGGFTEAFF; j_gene: TRBJ1-1; abundance: NA; v_gene: TRBV7-9; d_gene: NA
CDR3nt: TGTGCCAGCAGACAGGACAGGGGCACTGAAGCTTTCTTT; CDR3aa: CASRQDRGTEAFF; j_gene: TRBJ1-1; abundance: NA; v_gene: TRBV6-6; d_gene: TRBD1
CDR3nt: TGTGCCAGTAGTATAGGAGGGCCCAACACTGAAGCTTTCTTT; CDR3aa: CASSIGGPNTEAFF; j_gene: TRBJ1-1; abundance: NA; v_gene: TRBV19; d_gene: NA
CDR3nt: TGTGCCAGCAGCTCAGGGGCGAACACCGGGGAGCTGTTTTTT; CDR3aa: CASSSGANTGELFF; j_gene: TRBJ2-2; abundance: NA; v_gene: TRBV7-3; d_gene: NA
CDR3nt: TGCGCCAGCAGCCAAGTGTTCAGGGGCCCCTCCTACGAGCAGTACTTC; CDR3aa: CASSQVFRGPSYEQYF; j_gene: TRBJ2-7; abundance: NA; v_gene: TRBV4-1; d_gene: NA
CDR3nt: TGTGCCACCAGTGTCAGCAACAGCTACGAGCAGTACTTC; CDR3aa: CATSVSNSYEQYF; j_gene: TRBJ2-7; abundance: NA; v_gene: TRBV24-1; d_gene: NA
CDR3nt: TGTGCCAGCAGTACACAGGAAGGAAATAATGAAAAACTGTTTTTT; CDR3aa: CASSTQEGNNEKLFF; j_gene: TRBJ1-4; abundance: NA; v_gene: TRBV9; d_gene: NA
CDR3nt: TGTGCCAGCAGCCTTCTAACGACAGGGTATGGGGATGAGCAGTTCTTC; CDR3aa: CASSLLTTGYGDEQFF; j_gene: TRBJ2-1; abundance: NA; v_gene: TRBV6-2/TRBV6-3; d_gene: TRBD1
CDR3nt: TGTGCCAGCAGCTTAGATATTGGCGGTTACAATGAGCAGTTCTTC; CDR3aa: CASSLDIGGYNEQFF; j_gene: TRBJ2-1; abundance: NA; v_gene: TRBV11-2; d_gene: NA
CDR3nt: TGTGCCAGCAGCCAGACAGGGCATTCTAATGAAAAACTGTTTTTT; CDR3aa: CASSQTGHSNEKLFF; j_gene: TRBJ1-4; abundance: NA; v_gene: TRBV3-1/TRBV3-2; d_gene: TRBD1
CDR3nt: TGTGCCAGCAGCCCCTATGTGGGACAGGGACCCCACGAGCAGTACTTC; CDR3aa: CASSPYVGQGPHEQYF; j_gene: TRBJ2-7; abundance: NA; v_gene: TRBV7-8; d_gene: TRBD1
CDR3nt: TGTGCCAGCAGTACCCCCTTCGGAGGCAACTATGGCTACACCTTC; CDR3aa: CASSTPFGGNYGYTF; j_gene: TRBJ1-2; abundance: NA; v_gene: TRBV28; d_gene: NA
CDR3nt: TGTGCCATCAGGACTTGGACAGGGGAAGCTTTCTTT; CDR3aa: CAIRTWTGEAFF; j_gene: TRBJ1-1; abundance: NA; v_gene: TRBV10-3; d_gene: TRBD1